The source of this T cell receptor (beta chain) is a study of neurological immune-mediated disorders. This clonotype was observed at least ten times. Its specificity is unknown. Preparation of the unsorted libraries drew on 2 million PBMCs stored at -80 C. 5'RACE with 10-nucleotide random UMIs produced the cDNA. TCRdb re-derived calls from the 5' RACE reads in MiXCR, one entry per CDR3 protein. The repertoire holds around 47,000 distinct CDR3 sequences, 12% seen once, with 1.3% in the top ten. Study-level findings and limits: TCR clonal expansion peaked in HTLV-1-associated myelopathy patients and was lowest in multiple sclerosis patients.

The sequence came from a female donor in good health. Sequencing input: PBMCs.

As DNA, the CDR3 is TGTGCCAGCTCACCTCCGGGACAGGGGGCAAATGAGCAGTTCTTC. It encodes CASSPPGQGANEQFF. J is TRBJ2-1 and V is TRBV18; TRBD1 agrees at 12 bases. Germline CDR1 KGHSH, CDR2 LQKENI. This CDR3 has 15 residues. Trimming took 3 bases from V and 7 from J; bases not matched to a gene: 4.